Below are 11 T cell receptor beta chains sequenced from a single sample in a study of identical twins. MiXCR, run by TCRdb on the 5' RACE reads, gives a single entry per CDR3 protein. The sample lists over 200,000 distinct CDR3 sequences, roughly a tenth occurring once. Sequencing was carried out using memory (CD45RO+) T cells sorted from blood. All receptors come from a woman aged 18-29 years in good health.

This clonotype came up a few times. This rearrangement joins TRBV10-1 to TRBJ1-5; no reliable D call. The CDR3 length is 12 residues. V was shortened by 0 bases and J by 4 bases, with 1 base between the two germline ends. CDR1 and CDR2 from the germline V gene are WNHNN and SYGVQD (reference sequence). CDR3 protein: CASSESNQPQHF. DNA for the CDR3: TGCGCCAGCAGTGAGTCGAATCAGCCCCAGCATTTT.

This clonotype was seen more than once but under ten times. This sequence joins TRBV6-2 or TRBV6-3 and TRBJ1-2, with TRBD1 as a possible D gene (6 bases). The V end lost 2 bases, the J end lost 6 bases, and 10 bases lay between the germline ends. This CDR3 region has 13 residues. The germline CDR1 and CDR2 sequences are MNHEY and SVGEGT. The CDR3 DNA is TGTGCCAGCAGTTACGGGGGCGCGAATGGCTACACCTTC. Its protein is CASSYGGANGYTF.

This clonotype was counted many times. The genes are TRBV27 and TRBJ2-7; 9 bases align to TRBD1. The V segment lost 4 bases and the J segment 4 bases; nucleotides outside the gene matches: 5. The CDR3 loop spans 14 amino acids. Germline V CDR1 and CDR2: MNHEY, SMNVEV (reference sequence). The DNA for the CDR3 is TGTGCCAGCAGTTCGGACAGGGGCCGGTACGAGCAGTACTTC. Encoded protein: CASSSDRGRYEQYF.

This clonotype was counted only a few times. V usage is TRBV12-5 and J usage is TRBJ1-2; 9 bases fit TRBD1. The germline gives CDR1 LGHNT, CDR2 FRNRAP. The CDR3 contains 15 residues. V was pared by 4 bases and J by 2 bases, with 5 bases of the junction left unmatched. The CDR3 protein is CASGSWDRENYGYTF. CDR3 in DNA: TGTGCTAGTGGTTCGTGGGACAGGGAAAACTATGGCTACACCTTC.

The rearrangement links TRBV3-1 to TRBJ1-1; D perhaps matches TRBD1 (6 bases). The CDR3 length is 14 residues. Trimming left V 1 base short and J 1 base short, with 7 bases between. The germline V gene has CDR1 LGHDT and CDR2 YNNKEL (reference sequence). The CDR3, as DNA: TGTGCCAGCAGCCAAGTAGGGGGGAACACTGAAGCTTTCTTT. This sequence encodes CASSQVGGNTEAFF.

In its sample, this clonotype was seen many times. This chain links TRBV24-1 with TRBJ2-5; D is tentatively TRBD1 or TRBD2 (5 bases each). Germline CDR1 reads KGHDR; CDR2 reads SFDVKD. V gave up 9 bases and J gave up 2 bases, with 21 bases separating them. The CDR3 runs 16 residues. The CDR3 region is CATCPPPRGVQETQYF. The CDR3 DNA reads TGTGCCACCTGCCCCCCCCCACGGGGCGTTCAAGAGACCCAGTACTTC.

Ten or more counts support this clonotype. The chain combines TRBV6-1 with TRBJ2-7, with D unresolved. CDR1 and CDR2 (germline): MNHNS, SASEGT. V lost 4 bases and J lost 3, with 4 bases in between. The CDR3 length is 11 residues. As DNA, the CDR3 is TGTGCCAGCAGTGTGCGCTACGAGCAGTACTTC. It encodes CASSVRYEQYF.

This clonotype was recorded a few times. The V gene is TRBV5-1, the J gene TRBJ2-6, with D unclear. CDR1 SGHRS and CDR2 YFSETQ come from the germline V gene. V was clipped by 1 base and J by 2 bases, with 10 bases between them. The CDR3 runs 16 residues. This CDR3 is CASSLQVQTGANVLTF. CDR3 nucleotides: TGCGCCAGCAGCTTGCAGGTGCAGACTGGGGCCAACGTCCTGACTTTC.

This clonotype was detected only a few times. The V and J genes are TRBV10-3 and TRBJ2-1, with D perhaps assigned TRBD1 or TRBD2 (5 bases each). Per germline, CDR1 ENHRY and CDR2 SYGVKD. The CDR3 runs 12 residues. V was trimmed by 9 bases and J by 9 bases, leaving 15 bases between them. CDR3 loop: CAMGDAVGEQFF. The DNA for the CDR3 is TGTGCCATGGGGGACGCGGTGGGTGAGCAGTTCTTC.

The table lists this clonotype with many counts. The rearrangement uses TRBV12-3 or TRBV12-4 and TRBJ2-1; 12 nucleotides match TRBD1. The CDR3 is 15 amino acids. The V gene end was trimmed by 0 bases and the J gene end by 7 bases; junction bases not matched to a gene: 1. CDR3 residues: CASSLAGQGANEQFF. The CDR3 DNA is TGTGCCAGCAGTTTAGCGGGACAGGGGGCGAATGAGCAGTTCTTC.

This chain links TRBV5-1 with TRBJ1-2, with unresolved D. This CDR3 is built from 12 residues. Trimming shortened V by 5 bases and J by 4 bases, and 9 bases separated the two germline ends. Germline CDR1 and CDR2: SGHRS and YFSETQ. The CDR3 coding sequence is TGCGCCAGCAGTGGGGTCGGCTATGGCTACACCTTC. Protein product: CASSGVGYGYTF. The full variable domain, completed using reference TRBV5-1 and TRBJ1-2, is KAGVTQTPRYLIKTRGQQVTLSCSPISGHRSVSWYQQTPGQGLQFLFEYFSETQRNKGNFPGRFSGRQFSNSRSEMNVSTLELGDSALYLCASSGVGYGYTFGSGTRLTVV.